These 29 T cell receptor beta chains were all obtained from the same sample, sequenced in a study of Ad26.COV2.S vaccination and SARS-CoV-2 variants. Sequencing used immunoSEQ multiplex PCR; TCRdb keeps in-frame clones, though not all of them. The data contain some 340,000 clones, about 86% of them singletons. Treatment in this sample: approximately 18 received Ad26.COV2.S at low or high dose, single or two shots; roughly five received placebo; per-sample allocation not given. The samples were gathered on day 63 after the first injection of vaccine or placebo. The sample consisted of peripheral blood, taken in a trial of Ad26.COV2.S vaccine versus placebo. The receptor source for this set is a person between 18 and 65 years old who received the Ad26.COV2.S COVID-19 vaccine or a placebo.

The V gene is TRBV4-2, the J gene TRBJ2-5; tentative D call: TRBD1 (6 bases). Germline V gene sequence: CDR1 LGHNA, CDR2 YNFKEQ. CDR3 size: 16 residues. V was clipped by 3 bases and J by 2 bases, with 16 bases between them. CDR3 coding DNA: TGTGCCAGCAGCCACTCAACTGGGGGCGGGCAAGAGACCCAGTACTTC. Translation: CASSHSTGGGQETQYF.

V is TRBV5-1 and J is TRBJ1-2; the D gene is possibly TRBD1 (6 bases). The V and J ends lost 5 bases and 4 bases respectively, with 12 bases between them. This CDR3 comprises 13 residues. Germline V gene sequence: CDR1 SGHRS, CDR2 YFSETQ. The CDR3 protein is CASSFTDSYGYTF. The CDR3 DNA follows: TGCGCCAGCAGTTTCACGGACAGCTATGGCTACACCTTC.

The genes are TRBV20-1 and TRBJ2-3; D uncertain. The CDR3 is 11 residues long. The V gene's germline CDR1 is DFQATT and CDR2 SNEGSKA (reference sequence). Trimming left V 4 bases short and J 2 bases short, with 4 bases between. The CDR3 here is CSATNTDTQYF. CDR3 coding DNA: TGCAGTGCTACTAACACAGATACGCAGTATTTT.

The gene calls are TRBV12-3 or TRBV12-4 and TRBJ2-5; D unresolved. The length of the CDR3 is 11 residues. V gave up 10 bases and J gave up 5 bases, with 11 bases separating them. In DNA, the CDR3 is TGTGCCACCTCTAATAGGGAGACCCAGTACTTC. Protein sequence: CATSNRETQYF.

The rearrangement joins TRBV5-4 to TRBJ1-1, with a possible D match to TRBD1 (5 bases). The CDR3 length is 16 residues. Per germline, CDR1 SGHNT and CDR2 YYREEE (reference sequence). Trimming stripped 4 bases from V and 0 bases from J, with 16 bases between. The CDR3 reads CASSTGTGLMNTEAFF. Here the CDR3 DNA reads TGTGCCAGCAGCACCGGGACGGGCTTGATGAACACTGAAGCTTTCTTT.

This clone appeared a single time. CDR3 residues: CASSRGMTGTGELFF. The CDR3 DNA sequence: TGTGCCAGCAGCCGAGGGATGACAGGGACCGGGGAGCTGTTTTTT. The V and J genes are TRBV3-1 (or the pseudogene TRBV3-2) and TRBJ2-2; 7 bases are a match to TRBD1. The V gene end was trimmed by 4 bases and the J gene end by 5 bases; junction bases not matched to a gene: 7. From germline, CDR1 is LGHDT and CDR2 YNNKEL (reference sequence). The CDR3 consists of 15 residues.

V usage is TRBV6-5 and J usage is TRBJ1-1, with D possibly being TRBD1 (6 bases). The germline V and J ends were trimmed by 6 bases and 4 bases, with 18 bases remaining between them. The CDR3 is 15 amino acids. Germline V gene sequence: CDR1 MNHEY, CDR2 SVGAGI. Here the CDR3 DNA reads TGTGCCAGCAGGCGAGGACAGCCTCGAGTCACTGAAGCTTTCTTT. This codes for CASRRGQPRVTEAFF.

This clone was picked up a small number of times. The chain has TRBV5-1 and TRBJ1-1; 7 nucleotides agree with TRBD1. V shed 0 bases and J 4 bases; nucleotides not matched to a gene: 12. Germline values: CDR1 SGHRS, CDR2 YFSETQ. This CDR3 contains 17 residues. The CDR3 loop reads CASSLDLSTGQGTEAFF. The CDR3 DNA follows: TGCGCCAGCAGCTTGGATCTCTCGACAGGGCAGGGCACTGAAGCTTTCTTT. Full variable domain (missing parts from reference TRBV5-1 and TRBJ1-1): KAGVTQTPRYLIKTRGQQVTLSCSPISGHRSVSWYQQTPGQGLQFLFEYFSETQRNKGNFPGRFSGRQFSNSRSEMNVSTLELGDSALYLCASSLDLSTGQGTEAFFGQGTRLTVV.

The rearrangement links TRBV6-6 to TRBJ1-1, with TRBD1 as a possible D gene (5 bases). The V gene lost 6 bases and the J gene lost 0 bases, with 11 bases spanning the gap. From germline, CDR1 is MNHNY and CDR2 SVGAGI (reference sequence). This CDR3 spans 14 amino acids. CDR3 DNA sequence: TGTGCCAGCAGGATCGGGGGGATGAACACTGAAGCTTTCTTT. Residues: CASRIGGMNTEAFF.

The chain joins TRBV18 to TRBJ1-5; D is unresolved. The CDR3 extends over 12 amino acids. V was clipped by 3 bases and J by 3 bases, with 3 bases between them. Germline CDR1 is KGHSH and CDR2 is LQKENI. The CDR3 region has the DNA TGTGCCAGCTCACCGGTCAATCAGCCCCAGCATTTT. Encoded protein: CASSPVNQPQHF.

This clone was seen more than once but under ten times. The CDR3 bases are TGTGCCAGCAGCCCTTTAGGGGGGGTGAATGAAAAACTGTTTTTT. Translating it yields CASSPLGGVNEKLFF. This rearrangement joins TRBV3-1 (or the pseudogene TRBV3-2) to TRBJ1-4, with D maybe TRBD1 (6 bases). This CDR3 comprises 15 residues. The V end was cut by 4 bases, the J end by 5 bases, with 14 bases between. Germline CDR1 and CDR2: LGHDT and YNNKEL (reference sequence).

The J gene is TRBJ1-4, the V gene TRBV2; D is ambiguous. CDR3 length: 14 amino acids. Germline V gene data show CDR1 as SNHLY and CDR2 as FYNNEI. With 6 bases removed from V and 6 bases from J, the gap between germline ends came to 14 bases. CDR3 in amino acids: CASSPGQRDEKLFF. The CDR3 coding sequence is TGTGCCAGCAGCCCCGGGCAGAGGGATGAAAAACTGTTTTTT.

The chain employs TRBV11-2 and TRBJ1-2, with D tentatively TRBD1 (5 bases). Germline lookup yields CDR1 SGHAT and CDR2 FQNNGV. The V end was cut by 5 bases, the J end by 1 base, with 20 bases between. The CDR3 length is 17 residues. This CDR3 reads CASSLKGANPLNYGYTF. DNA for the CDR3: TGTGCCAGCAGCCTAAAAGGGGCAAACCCCCTTAACTATGGCTACACCTTC.

V usage is TRBV19 and J usage is TRBJ2-3, with TRBD2 matching 7 bases. With 4 bases clipped from V and 4 bases from J, the junction kept 8 bases outside the gene matches. The CDR3 is 15 residues long. CDR1 is LNHDA, CDR2 SQIVND, per germline (reference sequence). CDR3 region: CASSNSFTSADTQYF. CDR3 sequence (DNA): TGTGCCAGTAGTAATTCATTCACTAGCGCAGATACGCAGTATTTT.

The chain links TRBV6-6 to TRBJ2-7, with TRBD2 matching 9 bases. Germline values: CDR1 MNHNY, CDR2 SVGAGI (reference sequence). This CDR3 is built from 16 residues. V shed 6 bases and J 1 base; nucleotides not matched to a gene: 10. The CDR3 nucleotides read TGTGCCAGCAGACCCCAGCTAGCGGGGCTTTCCTACGAGCAGTACTTC. Residues: CASRPQLAGLSYEQYF.

The chain has TRBV5-6 and TRBJ2-2; TRBD1 matches at 9 bases. V shed 4 bases and J 1 base; nucleotides not matched to a gene: 8. The germline CDR1 and CDR2 sequences are SGHDT and YYEEEE. The CDR3 has 17 residues. The CDR3 sequence is CASSREPTGGNTGELFF. CDR3 coding DNA: TGTGCCAGCAGCAGGGAACCGACAGGGGGGAACACCGGGGAGCTGTTTTTT.

The chain joins TRBV4-1 to TRBJ2-5, with 13 bases that match TRBD2. J was trimmed by 1 base and V by 5 bases; bases with no gene match: 4. Germline V gene data show CDR1 as MGHRA and CDR2 as YSYEKL. The CDR3 consists of 16 residues. In DNA, the CDR3 is TGCGCCAGCAGCAGTCGACTAGCGGGGGGCCAAGAGACCCAGTACTTC. This encodes CASSSRLAGGQETQYF.

The chain uses TRBV6-5 and TRBJ1-1; a weak D match, TRBD1 (5 bases). Germline CDR1 MNHEY, CDR2 SVGAGI. The CDR3 contains 15 residues. Trimming cost V 5 bases and J 0 bases, with 13 bases left between them. In DNA form, the CDR3 reads TGTGCCAGCAGTCCCCTTAAGACAGTGAACACTGAAGCTTTCTTT. Its translation: CASSPLKTVNTEAFF.

V gene TRBV19 combines with J gene TRBJ1-2, with TRBD1 as a possible D gene (6 bases). In germline, CDR1 is LNHDA, CDR2 SQIVND (reference sequence). Trimming shortened V by 5 bases and J by 3 bases, and 16 bases separated the two germline ends. CDR3 size: 15 residues. The CDR3 nucleotides are TGTGCCAGTAGTCCCCGGACAGAAAGATACTATGGCTACACCTTC. Amino acid sequence: CASSPRTERYYGYTF.

The J gene is TRBJ1-3, the V gene TRBV5-4, with D hard to call. Trimming cost V 4 bases and J 0 bases, with 14 bases left between them. The CDR3 runs to 16 residues. Germline V gene sequence: CDR1 SGHNT, CDR2 YYREEE (reference sequence). The CDR3 protein is CASSTGPRDSGNTIYF. In DNA form, the CDR3 reads TGTGCCAGCAGCACCGGGCCAAGGGACTCTGGAAACACCATATATTTT. The full variable domain, completed using reference TRBV5-4 and TRBJ1-3, is ETGVTQSPTHLIKTRGQQVTLRCSSQSGHNTVSWYQQALGQGPQFIFQYYREEENGRGNFPPRFSGLQFPNYSSELNVNALELDDSALYLCASSTGPRDSGNTIYFGEGSWLTVV.

The chain uses TRBV5-3 and TRBJ2-7; D unresolved. TRBV5-3 is treated as an ORF (open reading frame) with a function not yet certain. This CDR3 region has 14 residues. The V end was cut by 0 bases, the J end by 0 bases, with 7 bases between. This CDR3 reads CARSLAESSYEQYF. In nucleotides, the CDR3 is TGTGCCAGAAGCTTGGCGGAGAGCTCCTACGAGCAGTACTTC.

The gene calls are TRBV30 and TRBJ2-4, with D unresolved. The V and J ends lost 6 bases and 0 bases respectively, with 3 bases between them. There are 11 residues in the CDR3. CDR1 is GTSNPN and CDR2 is SVGIG in the germline V gene (reference sequence). The CDR3 loop reads CACLAKNIQYF. The DNA of the CDR3 is TGTGCCTGTTTAGCCAAAAACATTCAGTACTTC.

This clone was observed a few times. The chain joins TRBV5-1 to TRBJ1-2; 10 nucleotides align to TRBD1. J gave up 7 bases and V 5 bases, and 20 bases lay outside the gene matches. Germline CDR1 and CDR2: SGHRS and YFSETQ. The CDR3 is 18 amino acids. CDR3 loop: CASRSGRVDRGTTGGYTF. As DNA, the CDR3 is TGCGCCAGCAGATCCGGAAGGGTGGACAGGGGGACGACAGGTGGCTACACCTTC.

The rearrangement uses TRBV5-6 and TRBJ1-1; 8 nucleotides align to TRBD1. Germline V gene sequence: CDR1 SGHDT, CDR2 YYEEEE. This CDR3 contains 15 residues. The V and J ends lost 3 bases and 4 bases, in that order; junction bases with no gene match: 8. The DNA of the CDR3 is TGTGCCAGCAGCTCTGACAGGGGTTTGTCCACTGAAGCTTTCTTT. Amino acids: CASSSDRGLSTEAFF.

This chain uses TRBV19 with TRBJ1-1; possibly TRBD1 for D (5 bases). CDR3 size: 14 residues. Germline CDR1 reads LNHDA; CDR2 reads SQIVND (reference sequence). Trimming took 5 bases from V and 2 from J, leaving 12 bases between them. CDR3 coding DNA: TGTGCCAGTAGTTCGGAGGGACTTAACACTGAAGCTTTCTTT. Translated: CASSSEGLNTEAFF.

CDR3 coding DNA: TGCGCCAGCAGCCTGACGCAGGGTCCGAATCAGCCCCAGCATTTT. It is translated as CASSLTQGPNQPQHF. The chain combines TRBV4-3 with TRBJ1-5, with D possibly TRBD1 on 5 matching bases. Germline V gene lookup returns CDR1 LGHNA and CDR2 YSLEER. The CDR3 length is 15 residues. Trimming left V 4 bases short and J 4 bases short, with 14 bases between.

The chain couples TRBV3-1 (or the pseudogene TRBV3-2) to TRBJ1-2; D is unresolved. The CDR3 has 14 amino acids. Germline values: CDR1 LGHDT, CDR2 YNNKEL (reference sequence). Deletions cut 4 bases from V and 4 bases from J, with 13 bases between. For the CDR3, the DNA is TGTGCCAGCAGCCCCGGACTTCGGGGCTATGGCTACACCTTC. It encodes CASSPGLRGYGYTF.

CDR3 DNA sequence: TGTGCCAGCAGCTTAGTGGGGACAGGGTCTAGTAATGAAAAACTGTTTTTT. Translated, it gives CASSLVGTGSSNEKLFF. The V and J genes are TRBV11-2 and TRBJ1-4; 9 nucleotides line up with TRBD1. The germline V gene has CDR1 SGHAT and CDR2 FQNNGV. This CDR3 region has 17 residues. Unmatched junction bases numbered 7, after V lost 1 base and J lost 4 bases.

The chain recombines TRBV10-3 with TRBJ1-2; the D gene is possibly TRBD1 (5 bases). V gave up 11 bases and J gave up 3 bases, with 16 bases separating them. From germline, CDR1 is ENHRY and CDR2 SYGVKD. The CDR3 sequence is 13 residues long. CDR3 DNA sequence: TGTGCCGCCAGACTTGGGACGGACTATGGCTACACCTTC. Amino acids: CAARLGTDYGYTF.